These 18 T cell receptor beta chains were all obtained from the same sample, sequenced in a study of Graves' ophthalmopathy and Graves' hyperthyroidism. Researchers took RNA transcripts and amplified TCR beta CDR3 regions from them. The workflow started with a first-round RT-PCR run with HTBI primers and then moved on to a second-round multiplex PCR. MiXCR, applied by TCRdb to the multiplex PCR reads, yields one record per CDR3 protein. The table includes 200,000 to 250,000 distinct CDR3 sequences, roughly 50% detected once. Source material: peripheral blood. The origin of the receptors is an adult man with Graves' ophthalmopathy.

The J gene is TRBJ2-5, the V gene TRBV10-3, with TRBD2 identical over 8 bases. Germline CDR1 ENHRY, CDR2 SYGVKD. The junction had 13 bases not matched to a gene; V was cut back by 0 bases and J by 4 bases. The CDR3 covers 18 residues. The CDR3 spells CAISESEAGGLRGETQYF. The CDR3 DNA reads as TGTGCCATCAGTGAGTCGGAGGCGGGGGGTTTAAGAGGAGAGACCCAGTACTTC.

The gene calls are TRBV2 and TRBJ1-5; D gene uncertain. Germline V CDR1 and CDR2: SNHLY, FYNNEI. There are 14 residues in the CDR3. V was trimmed by 5 bases and J by 6 bases, leaving 14 bases between them. The CDR3 nucleotides read TGTGCCAGCAGTATCACGCGTTCTGGTCAGCCCCAGCATTTT. Translating gives CASSITRSGQPQHF.

The sample holds a few counts of this clonotype. The gene calls are TRBV24-1 and TRBJ2-2, with D possibly matching TRBD1 (6 bases). Germline V CDR1 and CDR2: KGHDR, SFDVKD. The V end was cut by 3 bases, the J end by 0 bases, with 16 bases between. The CDR3 spans 18 residues. CDR3 DNA: TGTGCCACCAGTGATCTGACAGGATACACTCCGAACACCGGGGAGCTGTTTTTT. Protein: CATSDLTGYTPNTGELFF.

The chain uses TRBV11-3 and TRBJ2-7; TRBD1 agrees at 10 bases. The V segment lost 3 bases and the J segment 6 bases; nucleotides outside the gene matches: 5. Germline lookup yields CDR1 SGHNT and CDR2 YENEEA. This CDR3 region has 14 residues. DNA of the CDR3: TGTGCCAGCAGCTTTGGAGACAGGGGGCGCGAGCAGTACTTC. It yields the protein CASSFGDRGREQYF.

The V call is TRBV12-3 or TRBV12-4, the J call TRBJ2-6, with D tentatively TRBD1 (6 bases). The CDR3 consists of 15 residues. The V end lost 6 bases, the J end lost 4 bases, and 13 bases lay between the germline ends. The CDR3: CASRRQVSGANVLTF. The CDR3 DNA reads as TGTGCCAGCAGACGACAGGTCTCCGGGGCCAACGTCCTGACTTTC.

As for this clonotype: One junction end disagrees with the germline gene, perhaps due to a read error. J is TRBJ1-4 and V is TRBV2, with 10 bases aligning to TRBD1. CDR1 is SNHLY, CDR2 FYNNEI, per germline. CDR3 size: 15 residues. The CDR3 DNA sequence: TGTGCCACCAGTCACCGGGACAGGGGCGGCGAAAAACTGTTTTTT. Its translation is CATSHRDRGGEKLFF.

This chain links TRBV24-1 with TRBJ2-5; 8 bases are a match to TRBD1. The DNA matches TRBJ2-1 better at its end, which makes the J call doubtful. CDR1 is KGHDR and CDR2 is SFDVKD in the germline V gene. This CDR3 is built from 14 residues. The CDR3, as DNA: TGTGCCACCAGTATAGGACAGGGTATCGATGAGCAGTTCTTC. It codes for CATSIGQGIDEQFF.

This chain connects TRBV9 to TRBJ1-2; D is ambiguous. Trimming removed 0 bases from V and 0 bases from J, with 12 bases in between. CDR1 is SGDLS and CDR2 is YYNGEE in the germline V gene. The CDR3 has 16 residues. CDR3 nucleotides: TGTGCCAGCAGCGTAGACCCAGGCTATGCTAACTATGGCTACACCTTC. It is translated as CASSVDPGYANYGYTF.

This clonotype was seen repeatedly, ten times or more. This chain uses TRBV28 with TRBJ2-5, with no clear D. The CDR3 covers 13 residues. Trimming left V 6 bases short and J 1 base short, with 9 bases between. The V gene's germline CDR1 is MDHEN and CDR2 SYDVKM. This CDR3 is CASSTVAQETQYF. The CDR3 DNA sequence: TGTGCCAGCAGCACAGTTGCCCAAGAGACCCAGTACTTC.

This clonotype was counted only a few times. The chain recombines TRBV20-1 with TRBJ2-7, with 7 bases fitting TRBD1. The CDR3 extends over 16 amino acids. The V and J ends lost 0 bases and 3 bases, in that order; junction bases with no gene match: 11. Germline V lookup: CDR1 DFQATT, CDR2 SNEGSKA (reference sequence). DNA for the CDR3: TGCAGTGCTAGAGAGGGCACGGCGGACAGGTACTACGAGCAGTACTTC. Protein: CSAREGTADRYYEQYF.

The chain employs TRBV2 and TRBJ1-5, with D perhaps TRBD1 (6 bases). The germline CDR1 and CDR2 sequences are SNHLY and FYNNEI. Trimming pared 6 bases from V and 4 bases from J, leaving 16 bases between. This CDR3 is 15 amino acids long. CDR3 sequence (DNA): TGTGCCAGCAGCGCCTCCGGAGGGGGGAATCAGCCCCAGCATTTT. Encoded protein: CASSASGGGNQPQHF.

This clonotype has only a few counts. Germline is not matched at one junction end, which may reflect a read error. The chain links TRBV7-7 to TRBJ2-7; D gene ambiguous. CDR1 is SSHAT and CDR2 is FNYEAQ in the germline V gene (reference sequence). The CDR3 has 13 residues. The CDR3 reads CASSFAISGEQYF. The CDR3 region has the DNA TGTGCTAGCAGCTTCGCCATCAGTGGCGAGCAGTACTTC.

This clonotype was seen a few times. This rearrangement joins TRBV10-3 to TRBJ1-1; perhaps TRBD1 as D (6 bases). The CDR3 spans 15 residues. Germline CDR1 ENHRY, CDR2 SYGVKD. Trimming removed 10 bases at V and 3 bases at J, with 21 bases between. This CDR3 reads CASRTGGLGDTEAFF. As DNA, the CDR3 is TGTGCCAGCAGAACGGGGGGGCTGGGGGACACTGAAGCTTTCTTT.

The rearrangement uses TRBV10-3 and TRBJ1-3; D unclear. Trimming removed 4 bases from V and 0 bases from J, with 7 bases in between. Germline V gene data show CDR1 as ENHRY and CDR2 as SYGVKD. The CDR3 consists of 14 residues. CDR3 protein: CAISGTVSGNTIYF. In DNA, the CDR3 is TGTGCCATCAGTGGGACGGTCTCTGGAAACACCATATATTTT.

Only a few counts were recorded for this clonotype. The gene calls are TRBV19 and TRBJ2-5; 7 bases are shared with TRBD1. The V gene's germline CDR1 is LNHDA and CDR2 SQIVND (reference sequence). J lost 3 bases, V lost 8 bases, and 9 bases had no gene match. The CDR3 is 14 amino acids. CDR3 amino acids: CASRDSLKKETQYF. The CDR3 coding sequence is TGTGCCAGTCGGGACAGCTTAAAGAAAGAGACCCAGTACTTC.

J is TRBJ2-2 and V is TRBV10-1; D unclear. The CDR3 extends over 13 amino acids. The V end was cut by 6 bases, the J end by 6 bases, with 11 bases between. In germline, CDR1 is WNHNN, CDR2 SYGVQD (reference sequence). DNA for the CDR3: TGCGCCAGCAGCCCAACCTCAGCCGGGGAGCTGTTTTTT. Translating gives CASSPTSAGELFF.

This clonotype was picked up a small number of times. The V call is TRBV29-1, the J call TRBJ2-1; 10 bases match TRBD1. V shed 5 bases, J shed 6 bases, and the junction held 7 bases outside the gene matches. The CDR3 totals 14 residues. CDR1 is SQVTM and CDR2 is ANQGSEA in the germline V gene. The CDR3, as DNA: TGCAGCGTTCTCCGGGACAGGGGCCTCAATGAGCAGTTCTTC. It yields the protein CSVLRDRGLNEQFF.

The chain links TRBV2 to TRBJ2-7; no definite D call. V was trimmed by 6 bases and J by 4 bases, leaving 7 bases between them. Germline V gene data show CDR1 as SNHLY and CDR2 as FYNNEI. CDR3 length: 11 residues. CDR3 amino acids: CASRAWYEQYF. In DNA form, the CDR3 reads TGTGCCAGCAGAGCGTGGTACGAGCAGTACTTC.